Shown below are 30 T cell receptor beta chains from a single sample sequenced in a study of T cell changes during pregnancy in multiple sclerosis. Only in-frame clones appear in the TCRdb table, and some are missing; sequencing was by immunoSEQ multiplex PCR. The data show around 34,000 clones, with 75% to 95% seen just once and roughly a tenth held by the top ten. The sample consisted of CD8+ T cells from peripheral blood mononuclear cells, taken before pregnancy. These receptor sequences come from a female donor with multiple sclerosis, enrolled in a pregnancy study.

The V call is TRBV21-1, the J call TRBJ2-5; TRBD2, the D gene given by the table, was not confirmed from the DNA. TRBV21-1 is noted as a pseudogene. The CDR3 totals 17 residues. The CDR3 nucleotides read TGTGCCAGCAGCAAATCGGATCCGCGGGAGCCTCGGGAGACCCAGTACTTC. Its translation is CASSKSDPREPRETQYF.

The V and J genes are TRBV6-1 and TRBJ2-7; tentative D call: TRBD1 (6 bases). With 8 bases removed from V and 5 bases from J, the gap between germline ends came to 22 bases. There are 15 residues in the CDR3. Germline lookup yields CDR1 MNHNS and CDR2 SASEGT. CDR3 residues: CASLERPGTIHEQYF. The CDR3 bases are TGTGCCAGCCTGGAGCGCCCCGGGACAATCCACGAGCAGTACTTC.

The CDR3 DNA is TGTGCCAGCAGCTTAGACCCGTCCTCCTACAATGAGCAGTTCTTC. Protein: CASSLDPSSYNEQFF. The gene calls are TRBV11-2 and TRBJ2-1; D not resolved. The CDR3 contains 15 residues. V gave up 0 bases and J gave up 0 bases, with 6 bases separating them. The germline V gene has CDR1 SGHAT and CDR2 FQNNGV.

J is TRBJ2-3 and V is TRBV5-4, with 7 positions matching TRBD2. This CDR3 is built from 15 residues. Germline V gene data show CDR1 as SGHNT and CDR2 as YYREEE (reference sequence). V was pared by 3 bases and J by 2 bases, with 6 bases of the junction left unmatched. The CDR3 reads CASSSQRDPTDTQYF. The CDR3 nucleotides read TGTGCCAGCAGCTCCCAGCGGGATCCCACAGATACGCAGTATTTT.

This chain's CDR3 is CASSGAGEHGYTF. The DNA for the CDR3 is TGCGCCAGCAGTGGTGCAGGGGAGCATGGCTACACCTTC. The chain is built from TRBV10-2 and TRBJ1-2; D perhaps matches TRBD1 (6 bases). CDR1 is WSHSY and CDR2 is SAAADI in the germline V gene. The ends were cut back, 4 bases at V and 6 bases at J, with 12 bases in the middle. The CDR3 contains 13 residues.

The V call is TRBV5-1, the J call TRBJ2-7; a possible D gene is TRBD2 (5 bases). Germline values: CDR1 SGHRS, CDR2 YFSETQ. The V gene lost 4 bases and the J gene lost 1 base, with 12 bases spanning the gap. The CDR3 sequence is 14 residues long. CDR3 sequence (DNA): TGCGCCAGCAGCGTAGGACCGGGATCCTACGAGCAGTACTTC. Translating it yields CASSVGPGSYEQYF.

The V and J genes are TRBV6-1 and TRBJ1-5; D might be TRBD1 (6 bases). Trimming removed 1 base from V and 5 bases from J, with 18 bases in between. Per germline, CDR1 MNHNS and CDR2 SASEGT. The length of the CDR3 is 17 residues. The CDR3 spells CASSEGPYRVLDQPQHF. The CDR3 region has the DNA TGTGCCAGCAGTGAAGGCCCATACAGGGTCCTGGATCAGCCCCAGCATTTT.

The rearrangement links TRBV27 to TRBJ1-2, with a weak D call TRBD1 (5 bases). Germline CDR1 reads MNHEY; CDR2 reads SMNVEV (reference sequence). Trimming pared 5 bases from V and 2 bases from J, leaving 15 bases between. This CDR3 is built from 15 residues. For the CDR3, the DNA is TGTGCCAGCAGTCCCCTCGACAGCCAGAACTATGGCTACACCTTC. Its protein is CASSPLDSQNYGYTF.

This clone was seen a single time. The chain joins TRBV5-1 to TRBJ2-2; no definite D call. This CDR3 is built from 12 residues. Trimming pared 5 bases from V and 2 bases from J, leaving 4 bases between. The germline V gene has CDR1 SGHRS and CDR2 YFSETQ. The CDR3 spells CASSYNTGELFF. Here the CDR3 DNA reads TGCGCCAGCAGTTATAACACCGGGGAGCTGTTTTTT.

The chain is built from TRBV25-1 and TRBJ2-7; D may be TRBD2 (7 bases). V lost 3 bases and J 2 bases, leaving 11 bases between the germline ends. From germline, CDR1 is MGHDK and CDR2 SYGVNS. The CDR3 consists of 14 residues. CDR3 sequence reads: CASSEEGGAYEQYF. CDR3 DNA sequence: TGTGCCAGCAGTGAGGAGGGGGGGGCCTACGAGCAGTACTTC.

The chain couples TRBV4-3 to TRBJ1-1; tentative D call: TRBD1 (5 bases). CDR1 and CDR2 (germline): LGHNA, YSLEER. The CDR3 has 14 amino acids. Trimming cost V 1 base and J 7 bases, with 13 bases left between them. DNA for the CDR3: TGCGCCAGCAGCCAAGGTCGGACGACAGTTGAAGCTTTCTTT. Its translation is CASSQGRTTVEAFF.

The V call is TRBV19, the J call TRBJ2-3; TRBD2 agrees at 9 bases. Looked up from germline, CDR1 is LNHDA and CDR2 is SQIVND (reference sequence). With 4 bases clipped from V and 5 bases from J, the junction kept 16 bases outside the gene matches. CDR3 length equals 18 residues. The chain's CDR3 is CASSTPIGLAGPGDTQYF. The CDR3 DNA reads TGTGCCAGTAGTACCCCTATAGGCCTAGCGGGACCCGGAGATACGCAGTATTTT.

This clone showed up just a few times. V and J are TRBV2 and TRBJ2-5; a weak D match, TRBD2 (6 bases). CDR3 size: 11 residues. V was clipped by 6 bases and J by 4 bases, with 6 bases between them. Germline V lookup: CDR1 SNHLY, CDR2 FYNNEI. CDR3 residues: CASRGGETQYF. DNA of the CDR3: TGTGCCAGCAGGGGAGGAGAGACCCAGTACTTC.

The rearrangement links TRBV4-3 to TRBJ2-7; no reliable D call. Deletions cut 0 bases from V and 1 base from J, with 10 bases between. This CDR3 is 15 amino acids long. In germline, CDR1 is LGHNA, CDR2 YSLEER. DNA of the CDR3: TGCGCCAGCAGCCAAGATTCCGCGTTTTCCTACGAGCAGTACTTC. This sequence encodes CASSQDSAFSYEQYF.

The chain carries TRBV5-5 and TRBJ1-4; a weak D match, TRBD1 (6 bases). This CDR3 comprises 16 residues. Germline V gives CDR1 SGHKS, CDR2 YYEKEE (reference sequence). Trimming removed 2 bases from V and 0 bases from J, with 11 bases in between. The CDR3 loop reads CASSFRQVATNEKLFF. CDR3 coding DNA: TGTGCCAGCAGCTTTAGACAGGTCGCAACTAATGAAAAACTGTTTTTT.

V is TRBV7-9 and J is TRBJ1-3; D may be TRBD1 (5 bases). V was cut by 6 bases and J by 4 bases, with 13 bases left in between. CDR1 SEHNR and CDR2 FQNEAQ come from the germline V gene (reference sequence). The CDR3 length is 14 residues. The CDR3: CASSPVQAGNTIYF. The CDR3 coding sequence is TGTGCCAGCAGTCCAGTACAGGCGGGAAACACCATATATTTT.

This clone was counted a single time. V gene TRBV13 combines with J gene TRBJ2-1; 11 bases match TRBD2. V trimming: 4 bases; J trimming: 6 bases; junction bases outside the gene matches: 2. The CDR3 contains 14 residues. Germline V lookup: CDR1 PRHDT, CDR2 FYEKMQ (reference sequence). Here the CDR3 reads CASSSGTSGNEQFF. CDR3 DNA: TGTGCCAGCAGCTCCGGGACTAGCGGCAATGAGCAGTTCTTC.

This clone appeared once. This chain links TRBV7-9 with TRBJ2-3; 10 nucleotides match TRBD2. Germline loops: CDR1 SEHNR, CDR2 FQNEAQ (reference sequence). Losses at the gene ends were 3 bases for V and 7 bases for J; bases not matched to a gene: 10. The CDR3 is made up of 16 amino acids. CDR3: CASSFEREGRGNTQYF. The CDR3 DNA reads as TGTGCCAGCAGCTTCGAGCGGGAGGGCCGTGGGAATACGCAGTATTTT.

CDR3 DNA sequence: TGTGCCAGCAGCTTCGGACAGGGGGTCTACGAGCAGTACTTC. The encoded protein is CASSFGQGVYEQYF. The rearrangement joins TRBV13 to TRBJ2-7, with 10 bases aligning to TRBD1. Losses at the gene ends were 3 bases for V and 3 bases for J; bases not matched to a gene: 2. The germline CDR1 and CDR2 sequences are PRHDT and FYEKMQ (reference sequence). This CDR3 is 14 amino acids long.

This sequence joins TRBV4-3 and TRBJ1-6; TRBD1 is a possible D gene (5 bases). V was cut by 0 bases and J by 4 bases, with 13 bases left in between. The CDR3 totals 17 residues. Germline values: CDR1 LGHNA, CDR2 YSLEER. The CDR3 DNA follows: TGCGCCAGCAGCCAAGATTCACAGGCGCTATATAATTCACCCCTCCACTTT. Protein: CASSQDSQALYNSPLHF.

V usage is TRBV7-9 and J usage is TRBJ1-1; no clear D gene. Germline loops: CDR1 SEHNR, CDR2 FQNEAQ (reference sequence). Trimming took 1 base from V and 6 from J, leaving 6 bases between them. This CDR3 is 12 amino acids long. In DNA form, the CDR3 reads TGTGCCAGCAGCTTAGATACGGCTGAAGCTTTCTTT. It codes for CASSLDTAEAFF.

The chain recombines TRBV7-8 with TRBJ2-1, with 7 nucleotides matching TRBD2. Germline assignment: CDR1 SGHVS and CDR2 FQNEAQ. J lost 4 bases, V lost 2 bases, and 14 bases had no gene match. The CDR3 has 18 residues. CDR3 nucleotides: TGTGCCAGCAGCTTACTCTATCAGTCGCGGGAGAGGTACAATGAGCAGTTCTTC. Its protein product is CASSLLYQSRERYNEQFF.

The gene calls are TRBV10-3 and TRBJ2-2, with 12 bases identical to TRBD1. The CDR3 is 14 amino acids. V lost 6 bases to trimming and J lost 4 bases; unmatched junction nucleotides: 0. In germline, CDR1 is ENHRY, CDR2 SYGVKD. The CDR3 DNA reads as TGTGCCATCAGGGGACAGGGGGCCACCGGGGAGCTGTTTTTT. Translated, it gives CAIRGQGATGELFF.

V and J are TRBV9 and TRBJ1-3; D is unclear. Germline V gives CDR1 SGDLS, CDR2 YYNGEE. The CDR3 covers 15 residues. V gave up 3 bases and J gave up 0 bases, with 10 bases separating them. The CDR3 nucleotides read TGTGCCAGCAGCGCCAACTCGGGCTCTGGAAACACCATATATTTT. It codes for CASSANSGSGNTIYF.

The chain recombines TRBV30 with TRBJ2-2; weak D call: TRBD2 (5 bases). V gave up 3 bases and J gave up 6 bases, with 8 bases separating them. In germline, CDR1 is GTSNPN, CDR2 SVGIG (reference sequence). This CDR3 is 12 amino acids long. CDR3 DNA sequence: TGTGCCTGGAGCCCGGACTCCGGGGAGCTGTTTTTT. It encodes CAWSPDSGELFF.

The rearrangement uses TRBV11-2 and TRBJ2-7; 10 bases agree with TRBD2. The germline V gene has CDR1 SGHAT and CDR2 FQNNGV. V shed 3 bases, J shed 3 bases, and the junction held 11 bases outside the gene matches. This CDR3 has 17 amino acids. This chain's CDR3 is CASSLAEHSGGSYEQYF. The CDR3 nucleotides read TGTGCCAGCAGCTTGGCTGAACATAGCGGGGGGAGCTACGAGCAGTACTTC.

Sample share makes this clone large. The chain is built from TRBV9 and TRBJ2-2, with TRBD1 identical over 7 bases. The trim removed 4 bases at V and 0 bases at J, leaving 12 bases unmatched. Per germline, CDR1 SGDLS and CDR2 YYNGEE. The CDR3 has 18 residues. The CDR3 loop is CASSPTDRTPANTGELFF. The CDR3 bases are TGTGCCAGCAGCCCCACGGACAGGACCCCCGCGAACACCGGGGAGCTGTTTTTT.

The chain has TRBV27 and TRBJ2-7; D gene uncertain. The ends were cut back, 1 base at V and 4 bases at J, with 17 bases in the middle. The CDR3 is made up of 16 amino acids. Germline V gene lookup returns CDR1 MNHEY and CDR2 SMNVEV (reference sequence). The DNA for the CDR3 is TGTGCCAGCAGTTTATTGGCGGCCCCCGGCCTGTACGAGCAGTACTTC. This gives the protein CASSLLAAPGLYEQYF.

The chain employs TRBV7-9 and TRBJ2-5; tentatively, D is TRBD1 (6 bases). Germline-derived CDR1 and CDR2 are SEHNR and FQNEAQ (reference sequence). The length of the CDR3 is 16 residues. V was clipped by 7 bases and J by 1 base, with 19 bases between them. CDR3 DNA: TGTGCCAGCAATCTAGCAGTCCAGGGGCCCCAAGAGACCCAGTACTTC. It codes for CASNLAVQGPQETQYF. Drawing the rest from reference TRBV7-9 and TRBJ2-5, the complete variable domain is DTGVSQNPRHKITKRGQNVTFRCDPISEHNRLYWYRQTLGQGPEFLTYFQNEAQLEKSRLLSDRFSAERPKGSFSTLEIQRTEQGDSAMYLCASNLAVQGPQETQYFGPGTRLLVL.

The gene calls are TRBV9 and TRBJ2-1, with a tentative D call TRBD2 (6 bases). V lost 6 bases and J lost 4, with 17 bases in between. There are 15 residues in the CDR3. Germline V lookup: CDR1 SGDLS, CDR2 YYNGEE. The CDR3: CASTGTGTPYNEQFF. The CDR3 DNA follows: TGTGCCAGCACCGGGACCGGGACTCCGTACAATGAGCAGTTCTTC.